This is a list of T cell receptor beta chains from one sample in a study of neoadjuvant anti-PD-1 for oral cavity cancer. Only in-frame clones appear in the TCRdb table, and some are missing; sequencing was by immunoSEQ multiplex PCR. The sample carries about 14,000 clones, roughly 74% recorded once. The material was PBMCs, obtained after nivolumab (anti-PD-1) treatment. The receptor set was obtained from a person aged 35-79 years with oral cavity squamous cell carcinoma. CDR3s include the opening cysteine and the closing phenylalanine or tryptophan. A D gene is named only where the DNA matches it firmly. Rows give clone size only sometimes, using once, few, many, or a class for an expanded clone.

j_gene: TRBJ2-6; abundance: .; d_gene: .; v_gene: TRBV7-9; CDR3aa: CASSFISGANVLTF; CDR3nt: TGTGCCAGCAGCTTTATATCTGGGGCCAACGTCCTGACTTTC
j_gene: TRBJ2-7; abundance: .; d_gene: .; v_gene: TRBV2; CDR3aa: CASSGESLHEQYF; CDR3nt: TGTGCCAGCAGTGGGGAGTCGCTGCACGAGCAGTACTTC
j_gene: TRBJ1-1; abundance: .; d_gene: .; v_gene: TRBV20-1; CDR3aa: CSASLAFEAFF; CDR3nt: TGCAGTGCTAGTCTGGCGTTTGAAGCTTTCTTT
j_gene: TRBJ1-5; abundance: few; d_gene: TRBD1; v_gene: TRBV6-1; CDR3aa: CASSERAGGFNQPQHF; CDR3nt: TGTGCCAGCAGTGAAAGGGCAGGGGGTTTTAATCAGCCCCAGCATTTT
j_gene: TRBJ1-2; abundance: .; d_gene: .; v_gene: TRBV6-5; CDR3aa: CASSRVYSYGYTF; CDR3nt: TGTGCCAGCAGCCGCGTATACTCTTATGGCTACACCTTC
j_gene: TRBJ2-5; abundance: .; d_gene: TRBD2; v_gene: TRBV30; CDR3aa: CAWSGLAGGGTRETQYF; CDR3nt: TGTGCCTGGAGTGGGCTAGCGGGAGGTGGGACACGGGAGACCCAGTACTTC
j_gene: TRBJ2-7; abundance: .; d_gene: TRBD1; v_gene: TRBV6-5; CDR3aa: CASSYSRQGREYEQYF; CDR3nt: TGTGCCAGCAGTTACTCGAGACAGGGAAGGGAGTACGAGCAGTACTTC
j_gene: TRBJ1-1; abundance: .; d_gene: .; v_gene: TRBV25-1; CDR3aa: CASSETGGITEAFF; CDR3nt: TGTGCCAGCAGTGAAACTGGAGGGATCACTGAAGCTTTCTTT
j_gene: TRBJ2-7; abundance: .; d_gene: .; v_gene: TRBV29-1; CDR3aa: CSVGLSYEQYF; CDR3nt: TGCAGCGTTGGCCTCTCCTACGAGCAGTACTTC
j_gene: TRBJ1-3; abundance: .; d_gene: .; v_gene: TRBV10-2; CDR3aa: CASSDASQSSGNTIYF; CDR3nt: TGCGCCAGCAGTGACGCCTCACAAAGCTCTGGAAACACCATATATTTT